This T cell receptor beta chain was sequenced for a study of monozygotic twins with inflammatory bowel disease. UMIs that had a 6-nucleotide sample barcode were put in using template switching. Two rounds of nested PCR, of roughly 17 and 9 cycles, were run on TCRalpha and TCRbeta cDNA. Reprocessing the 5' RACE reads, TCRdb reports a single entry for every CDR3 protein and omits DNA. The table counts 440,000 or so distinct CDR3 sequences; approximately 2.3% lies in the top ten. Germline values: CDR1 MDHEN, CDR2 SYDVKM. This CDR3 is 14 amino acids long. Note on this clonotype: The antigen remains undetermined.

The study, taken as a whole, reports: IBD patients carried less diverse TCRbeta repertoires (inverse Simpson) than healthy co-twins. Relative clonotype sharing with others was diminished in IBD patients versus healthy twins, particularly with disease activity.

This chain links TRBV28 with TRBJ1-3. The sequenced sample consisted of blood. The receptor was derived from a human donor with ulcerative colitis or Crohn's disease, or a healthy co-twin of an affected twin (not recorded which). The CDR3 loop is CASSSPSTGNTIYF.